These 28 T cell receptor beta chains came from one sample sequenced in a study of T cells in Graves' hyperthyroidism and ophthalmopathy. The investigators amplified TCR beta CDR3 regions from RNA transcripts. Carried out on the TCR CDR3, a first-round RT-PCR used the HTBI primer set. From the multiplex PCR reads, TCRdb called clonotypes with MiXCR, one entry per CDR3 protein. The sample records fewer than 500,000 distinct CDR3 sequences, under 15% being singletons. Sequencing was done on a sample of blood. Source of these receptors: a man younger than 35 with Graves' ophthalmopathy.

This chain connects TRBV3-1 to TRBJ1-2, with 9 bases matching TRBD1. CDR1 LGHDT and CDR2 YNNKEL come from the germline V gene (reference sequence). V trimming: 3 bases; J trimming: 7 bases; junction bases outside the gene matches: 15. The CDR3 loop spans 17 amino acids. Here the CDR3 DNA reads TGTGCCAGCAGCCAGGCACCTCGGGACAGGGCGGGCTGTGGCTACACCTTC. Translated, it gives CASSQAPRDRAGCGYTF.

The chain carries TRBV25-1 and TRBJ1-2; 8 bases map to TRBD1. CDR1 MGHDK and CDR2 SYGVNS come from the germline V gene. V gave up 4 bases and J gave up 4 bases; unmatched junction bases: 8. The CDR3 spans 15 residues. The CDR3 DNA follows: TGTGCCAGCAGTGGAGGAGGACAGGGAGCCTATGGCTACACCTTC. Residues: CASSGGGQGAYGYTF.

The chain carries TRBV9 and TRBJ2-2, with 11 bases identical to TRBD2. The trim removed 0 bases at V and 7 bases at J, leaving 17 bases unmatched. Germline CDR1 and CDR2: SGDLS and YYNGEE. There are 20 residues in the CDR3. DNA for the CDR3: TGTGCCAGCAGCGTAGAGATTGGGACTAGCGGATTTTTGGAGGGCGGGGAGCTGTTTTTT. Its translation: CASSVEIGTSGFLEGGELFF.

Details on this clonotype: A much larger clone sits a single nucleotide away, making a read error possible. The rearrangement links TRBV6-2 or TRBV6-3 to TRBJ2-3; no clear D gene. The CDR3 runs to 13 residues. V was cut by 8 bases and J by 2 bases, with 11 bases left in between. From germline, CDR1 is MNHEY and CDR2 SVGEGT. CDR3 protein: CASRTRNTDTQYF. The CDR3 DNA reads TGTGCCAGCCGAACGAGAAACACAGATACGCAGTATTTT.

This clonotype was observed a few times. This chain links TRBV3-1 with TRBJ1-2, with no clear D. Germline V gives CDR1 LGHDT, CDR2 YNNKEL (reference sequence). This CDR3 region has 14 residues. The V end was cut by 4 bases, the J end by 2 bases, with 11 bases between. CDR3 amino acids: CASSPDGWNYGYTF. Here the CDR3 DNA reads TGTGCCAGCAGCCCGGACGGGTGGAACTATGGCTACACCTTC. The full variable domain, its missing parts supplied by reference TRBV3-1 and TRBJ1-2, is DTAVSQTPKYLVTQMGNDKSIKCEQNLGHDTMYWYKQDSKKFLKIMFSYNNKELIINETVPNRFSPKSPDKAHLNLHINSLELGDSAVYFCASSPDGWNYGYTFGSGTRLTVV.

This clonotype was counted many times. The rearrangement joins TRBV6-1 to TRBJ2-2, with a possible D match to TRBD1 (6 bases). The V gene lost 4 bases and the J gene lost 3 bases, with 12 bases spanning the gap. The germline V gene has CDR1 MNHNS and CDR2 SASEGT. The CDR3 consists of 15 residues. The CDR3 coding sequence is TGTGCCAGCAGTGGACAGGTCGGGGACACCGGGGAGCTGTTTTTT. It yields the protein CASSGQVGDTGELFF.

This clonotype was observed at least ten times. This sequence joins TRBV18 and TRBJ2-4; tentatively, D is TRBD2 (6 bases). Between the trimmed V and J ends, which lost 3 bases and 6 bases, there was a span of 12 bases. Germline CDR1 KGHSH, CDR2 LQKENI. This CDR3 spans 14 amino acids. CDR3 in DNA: TGTGCCAGCTCACCGGGTGGTAGCGGAAACATTCAGTACTTC. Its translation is CASSPGGSGNIQYF.

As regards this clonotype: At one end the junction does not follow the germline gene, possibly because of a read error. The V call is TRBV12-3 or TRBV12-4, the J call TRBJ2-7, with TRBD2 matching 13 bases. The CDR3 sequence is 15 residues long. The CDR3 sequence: CASSRTSGSPYEQYF. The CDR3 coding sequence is TGTGCCAGCAGTCGGACTAGCGGGAGTCCCTATGAGCAGTACTTC.

The CDR3: CASALTGAGYGYTF. For the CDR3, the DNA is TGTGCCAGTGCCCTCACGGGGGCCGGCTATGGCTACACCTTC. V gene TRBV19 combines with J gene TRBJ1-2; a possible D gene is TRBD1 (6 bases). V was trimmed by 8 bases and J by 4 bases, leaving 17 bases between them. CDR1 and CDR2 (germline): LNHDA, SQIVND (reference sequence). CDR3 length: 14 residues.

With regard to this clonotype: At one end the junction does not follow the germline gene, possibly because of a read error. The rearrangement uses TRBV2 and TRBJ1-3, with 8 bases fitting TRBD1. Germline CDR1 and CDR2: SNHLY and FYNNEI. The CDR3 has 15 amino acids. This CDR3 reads CVSSGTGASGNTIYF. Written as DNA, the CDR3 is TGTGTCAGCAGTGGGACAGGAGCCTCTGGAAACACCATATATTTT.

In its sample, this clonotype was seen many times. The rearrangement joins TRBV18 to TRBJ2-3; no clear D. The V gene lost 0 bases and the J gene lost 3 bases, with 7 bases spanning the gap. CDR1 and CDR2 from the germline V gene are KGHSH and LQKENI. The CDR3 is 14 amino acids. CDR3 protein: CASSPPGLTDTQYF. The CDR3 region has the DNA TGTGCCAGCTCACCACCAGGCTTAACAGATACGCAGTATTTT.

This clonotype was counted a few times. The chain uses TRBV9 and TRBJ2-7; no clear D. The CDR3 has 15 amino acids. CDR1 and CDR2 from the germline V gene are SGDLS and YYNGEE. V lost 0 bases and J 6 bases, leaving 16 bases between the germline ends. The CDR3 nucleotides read TGTGCCAGCAGCGTAGGTGAGATCCCTACTGTCGAGCAGTACTTC. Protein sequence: CASSVGEIPTVEQYF.

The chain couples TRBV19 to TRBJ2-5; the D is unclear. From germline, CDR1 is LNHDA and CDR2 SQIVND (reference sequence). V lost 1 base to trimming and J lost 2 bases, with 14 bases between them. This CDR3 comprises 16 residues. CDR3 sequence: CASSIVIAAEQETQYF. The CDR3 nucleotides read TGTGCCAGTAGTATAGTCATCGCGGCGGAGCAAGAGACCCAGTACTTC.

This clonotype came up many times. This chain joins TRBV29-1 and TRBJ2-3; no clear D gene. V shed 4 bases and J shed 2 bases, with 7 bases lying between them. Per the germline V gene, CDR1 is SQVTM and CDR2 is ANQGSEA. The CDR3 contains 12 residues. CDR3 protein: CSVVSTTDTQYF. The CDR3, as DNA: TGCAGCGTTGTATCAACCACAGATACGCAGTATTTT.

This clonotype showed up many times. For the CDR3, the DNA is TGTGCCAGCAGCTCCTCCGAACGGCATGGCTACACCTTC. The encoded protein is CASSSSERHGYTF. The chain recombines TRBV11-3 with TRBJ1-2, with D unclear. Germline V gene sequence: CDR1 SGHNT, CDR2 YENEEA. The CDR3 spans 13 residues. V was shortened by 4 bases and J by 6 bases, with 12 bases between the two germline ends. The full variable domain, its missing parts supplied by reference TRBV11-3 and TRBJ1-2, is EAGVVQSPRYKIIEKKQPVAFWCNPISGHNTLYWYLQNLGQGPELLIRYENEEAVDDSQLPKDRFSAERLKGVDSTLKIQPAELGDSAVYLCASSSSERHGYTFGSGTRLTVV.

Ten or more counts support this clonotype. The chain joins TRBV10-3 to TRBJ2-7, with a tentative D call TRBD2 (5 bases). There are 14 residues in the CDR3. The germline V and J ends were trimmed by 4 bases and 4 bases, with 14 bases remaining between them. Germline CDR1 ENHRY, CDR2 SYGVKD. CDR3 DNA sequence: TGTGCCATCAGTGGTACGGGGATGAAGTACGAGCAGTACTTC. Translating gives CAISGTGMKYEQYF.

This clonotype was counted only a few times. As DNA, the CDR3 is TGTGCCAGTAGTATCGTAGGCAGTCCGAGGGCGGGCAATCAGCCCCAGCATTTT. Its translation: CASSIVGSPRAGNQPQHF. This rearrangement joins TRBV19 to TRBJ1-5, with D hard to call. V lost 3 bases to trimming and J lost 2 bases, with 20 bases between them. Germline values: CDR1 LNHDA, CDR2 SQIVND (reference sequence). The CDR3 contains 18 residues.

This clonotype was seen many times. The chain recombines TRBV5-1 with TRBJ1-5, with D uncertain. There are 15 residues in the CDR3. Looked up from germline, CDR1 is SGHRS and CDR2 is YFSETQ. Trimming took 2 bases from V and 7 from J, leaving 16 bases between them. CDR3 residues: CASSLPGSPGQPQHF. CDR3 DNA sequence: TGCGCCAGCAGCTTACCCGGAAGCCCCGGGCAGCCCCAGCATTTT.

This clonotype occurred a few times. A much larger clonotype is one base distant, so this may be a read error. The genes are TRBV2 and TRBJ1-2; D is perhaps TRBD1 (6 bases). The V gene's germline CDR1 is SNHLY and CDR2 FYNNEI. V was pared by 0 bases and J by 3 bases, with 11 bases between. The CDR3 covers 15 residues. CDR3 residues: CASSEALQGHYGYTF. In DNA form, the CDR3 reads TGTGCCAGCAGTGAAGCGCTTCAGGGGCACTATGGCTACACCTTC.

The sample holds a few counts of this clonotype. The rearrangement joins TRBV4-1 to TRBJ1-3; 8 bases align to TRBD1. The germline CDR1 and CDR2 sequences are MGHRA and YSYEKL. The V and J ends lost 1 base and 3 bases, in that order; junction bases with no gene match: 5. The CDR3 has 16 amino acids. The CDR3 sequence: CASSQGQGARGNTIYF. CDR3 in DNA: TGCGCCAGCAGCCAAGGGCAGGGGGCGCGTGGAAACACCATATATTTT.

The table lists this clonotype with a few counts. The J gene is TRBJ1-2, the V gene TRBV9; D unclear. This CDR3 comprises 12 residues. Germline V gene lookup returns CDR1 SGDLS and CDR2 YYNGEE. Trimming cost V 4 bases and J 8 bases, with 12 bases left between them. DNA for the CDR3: TGTGCCAGCAGCCCCTTCGAAGGGGGCTACACCTTC. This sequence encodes CASSPFEGGYTF.

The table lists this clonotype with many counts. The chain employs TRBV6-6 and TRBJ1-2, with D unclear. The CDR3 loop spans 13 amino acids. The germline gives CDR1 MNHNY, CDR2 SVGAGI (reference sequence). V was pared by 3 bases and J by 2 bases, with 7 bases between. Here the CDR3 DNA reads TGTGCCAGCAGTTATTCGGAGAACTATGGCTACACCTTC. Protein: CASSYSENYGYTF.

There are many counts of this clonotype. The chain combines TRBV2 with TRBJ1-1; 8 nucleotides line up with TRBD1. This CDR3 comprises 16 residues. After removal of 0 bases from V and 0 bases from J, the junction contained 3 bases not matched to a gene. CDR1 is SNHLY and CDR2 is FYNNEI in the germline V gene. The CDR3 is CASSEAQTGVNTEAFF. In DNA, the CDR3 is TGTGCCAGCAGTGAAGCACAGACAGGGGTGAACACTGAAGCTTTCTTT.

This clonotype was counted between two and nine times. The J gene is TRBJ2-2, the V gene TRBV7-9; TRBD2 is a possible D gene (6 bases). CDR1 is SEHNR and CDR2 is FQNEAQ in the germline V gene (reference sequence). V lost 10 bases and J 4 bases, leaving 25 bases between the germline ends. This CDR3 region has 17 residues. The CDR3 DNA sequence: TGTGCCATTAAACCGTCGCGGGAAAGGCCGGTCACCGGGGAGCTGTTTTTT. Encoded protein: CAIKPSRERPVTGELFF.

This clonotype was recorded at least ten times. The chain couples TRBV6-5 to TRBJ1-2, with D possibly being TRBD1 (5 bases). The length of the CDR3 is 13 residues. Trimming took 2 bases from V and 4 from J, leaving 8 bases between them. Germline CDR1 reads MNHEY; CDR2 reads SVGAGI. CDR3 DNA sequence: TGTGCCAGCAGTTACAACGGGGGCTATGGCTACACCTTC. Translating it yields CASSYNGGYGYTF.

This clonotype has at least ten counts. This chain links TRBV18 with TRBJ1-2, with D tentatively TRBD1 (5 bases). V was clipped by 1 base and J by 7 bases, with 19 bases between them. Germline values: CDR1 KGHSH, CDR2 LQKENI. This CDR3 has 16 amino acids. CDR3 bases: TGTGCCAGCTCACCACTAGATCCGGGGCTAAGGAGTGGCTACACCTTC. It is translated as CASSPLDPGLRSGYTF.

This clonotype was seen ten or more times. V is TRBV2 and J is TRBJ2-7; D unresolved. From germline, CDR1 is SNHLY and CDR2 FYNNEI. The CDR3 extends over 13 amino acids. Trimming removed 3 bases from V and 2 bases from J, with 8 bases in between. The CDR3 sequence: CASSEWGTYEQYF. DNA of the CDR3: TGTGCCAGCAGTGAGTGGGGAACCTACGAGCAGTACTTC.

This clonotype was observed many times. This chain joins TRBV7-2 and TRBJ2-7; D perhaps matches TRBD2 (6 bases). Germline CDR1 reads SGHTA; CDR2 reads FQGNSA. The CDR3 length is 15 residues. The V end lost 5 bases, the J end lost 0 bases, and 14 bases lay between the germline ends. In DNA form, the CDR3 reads TGTGCCAGCAGCGCTAGTGGACTATCCTCCTACGAGCAGTACTTC. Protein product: CASSASGLSSYEQYF.